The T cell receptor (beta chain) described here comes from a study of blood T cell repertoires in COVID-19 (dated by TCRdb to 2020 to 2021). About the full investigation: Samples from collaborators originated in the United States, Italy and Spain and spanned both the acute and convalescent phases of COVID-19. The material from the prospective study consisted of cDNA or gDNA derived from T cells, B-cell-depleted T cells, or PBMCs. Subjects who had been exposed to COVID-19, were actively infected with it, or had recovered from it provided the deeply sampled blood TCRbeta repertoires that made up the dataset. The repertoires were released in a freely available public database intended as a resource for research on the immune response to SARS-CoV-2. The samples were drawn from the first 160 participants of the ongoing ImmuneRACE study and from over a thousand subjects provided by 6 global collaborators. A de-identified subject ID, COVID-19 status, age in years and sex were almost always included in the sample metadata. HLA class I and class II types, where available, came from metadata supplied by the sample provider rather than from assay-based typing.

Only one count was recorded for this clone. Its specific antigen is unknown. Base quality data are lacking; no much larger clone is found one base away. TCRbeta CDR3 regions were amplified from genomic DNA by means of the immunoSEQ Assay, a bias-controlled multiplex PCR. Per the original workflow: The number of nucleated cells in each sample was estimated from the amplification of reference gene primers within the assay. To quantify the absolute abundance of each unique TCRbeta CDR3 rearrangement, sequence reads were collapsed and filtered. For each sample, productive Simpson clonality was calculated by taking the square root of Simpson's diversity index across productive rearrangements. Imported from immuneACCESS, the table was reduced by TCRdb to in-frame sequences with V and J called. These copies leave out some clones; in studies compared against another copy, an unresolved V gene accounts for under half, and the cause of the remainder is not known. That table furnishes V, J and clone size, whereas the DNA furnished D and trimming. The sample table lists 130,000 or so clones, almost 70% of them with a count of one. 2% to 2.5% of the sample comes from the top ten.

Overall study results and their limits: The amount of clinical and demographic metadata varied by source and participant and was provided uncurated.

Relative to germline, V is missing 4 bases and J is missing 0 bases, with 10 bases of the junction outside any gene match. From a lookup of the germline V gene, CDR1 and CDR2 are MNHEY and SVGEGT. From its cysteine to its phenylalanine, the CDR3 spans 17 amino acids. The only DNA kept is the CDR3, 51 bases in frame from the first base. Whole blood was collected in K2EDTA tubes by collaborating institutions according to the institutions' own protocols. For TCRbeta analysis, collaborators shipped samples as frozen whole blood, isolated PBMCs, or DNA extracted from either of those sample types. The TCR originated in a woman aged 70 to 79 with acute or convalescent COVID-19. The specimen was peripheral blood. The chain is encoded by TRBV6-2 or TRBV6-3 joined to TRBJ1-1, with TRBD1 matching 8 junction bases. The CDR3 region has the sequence CASSWPWDRRMNTEAFF. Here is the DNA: TGTGCCAGCAGTTGGCCTTGGGACAGGCGAATGAACACTGAAGCTTTCTTT.